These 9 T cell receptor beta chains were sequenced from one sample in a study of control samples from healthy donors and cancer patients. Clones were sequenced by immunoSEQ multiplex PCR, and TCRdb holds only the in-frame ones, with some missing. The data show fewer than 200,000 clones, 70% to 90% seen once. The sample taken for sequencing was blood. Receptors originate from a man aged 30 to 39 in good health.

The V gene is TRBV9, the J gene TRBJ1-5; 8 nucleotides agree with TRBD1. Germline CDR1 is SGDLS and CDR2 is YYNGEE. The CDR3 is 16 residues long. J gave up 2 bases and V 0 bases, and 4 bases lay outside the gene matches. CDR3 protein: CASSVGTGSGNQPQHF. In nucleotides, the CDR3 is TGTGCCAGCAGCGTAGGGACAGGGTCGGGCAATCAGCCCCAGCATTTT.

CDR3 sequence (DNA): TGCGCCAGCAGCCAAGGGGGCTACAGGGGGGAAGGAAAACTGTTTTTT. Protein product: CASSQGGYRGEGKLFF. The V call is TRBV4-3, the J call TRBJ1-4, with 8 bases identical to TRBD1. With V trimmed by 1 base and J by 10 bases, 11 bases remained unmatched. Germline V CDR1 and CDR2: LGHNA, YSLEER. CDR3 size: 16 residues.

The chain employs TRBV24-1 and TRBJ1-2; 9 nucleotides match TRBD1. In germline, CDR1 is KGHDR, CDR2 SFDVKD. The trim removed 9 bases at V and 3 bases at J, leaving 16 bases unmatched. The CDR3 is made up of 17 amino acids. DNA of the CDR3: TGTGCCACCCATTACGCGGGACAGGGAGCCTCAGACTATGGCTACACCTTC. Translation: CATHYAGQGASDYGYTF.

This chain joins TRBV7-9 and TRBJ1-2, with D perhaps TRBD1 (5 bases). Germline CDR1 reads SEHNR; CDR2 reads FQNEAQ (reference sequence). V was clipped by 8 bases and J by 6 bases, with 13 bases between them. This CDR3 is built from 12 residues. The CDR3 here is CASAEGNDGYTF. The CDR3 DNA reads TGTGCCAGCGCGGAGGGGAACGATGGCTACACCTTC.

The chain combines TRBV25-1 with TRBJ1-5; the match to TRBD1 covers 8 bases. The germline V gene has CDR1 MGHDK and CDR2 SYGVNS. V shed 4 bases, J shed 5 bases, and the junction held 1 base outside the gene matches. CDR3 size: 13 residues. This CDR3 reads CASSAGGHQPQHF. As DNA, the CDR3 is TGTGCCAGCAGTGCAGGGGGCCATCAGCCCCAGCATTTT.

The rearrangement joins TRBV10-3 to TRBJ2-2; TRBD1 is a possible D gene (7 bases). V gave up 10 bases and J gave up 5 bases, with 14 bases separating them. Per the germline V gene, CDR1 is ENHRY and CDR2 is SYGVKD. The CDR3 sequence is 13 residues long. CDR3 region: CATTAGGTGELFF. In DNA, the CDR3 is TGTGCCACCACGGCAGGGGGGACCGGGGAGCTGTTTTTT.

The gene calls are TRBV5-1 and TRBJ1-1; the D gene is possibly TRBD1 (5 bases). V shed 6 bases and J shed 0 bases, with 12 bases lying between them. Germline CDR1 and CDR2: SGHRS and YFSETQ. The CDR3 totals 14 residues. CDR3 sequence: CASTKDTLNTEAFF. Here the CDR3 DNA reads TGCGCCAGCACAAAGGACACCTTGAACACTGAAGCTTTCTTT.

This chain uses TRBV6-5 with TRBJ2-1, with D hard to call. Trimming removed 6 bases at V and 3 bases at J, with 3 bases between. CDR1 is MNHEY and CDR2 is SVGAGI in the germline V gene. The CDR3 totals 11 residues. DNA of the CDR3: TGTGCCAGCAGAAACTACAATGAGCAGTTCTTC. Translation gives CASRNYNEQFF.

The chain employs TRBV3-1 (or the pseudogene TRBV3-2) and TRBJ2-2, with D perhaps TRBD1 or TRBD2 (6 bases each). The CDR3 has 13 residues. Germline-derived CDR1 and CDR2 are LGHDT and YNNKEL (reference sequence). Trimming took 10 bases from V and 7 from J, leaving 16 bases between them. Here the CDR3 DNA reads TGTGCCACAACAGGGAGGTCGAACGGGGAGCTGTTTTTT. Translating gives CATTGRSNGELFF.